Listed here is a single T cell receptor (beta chain). No antigen is known for it. These data originate in a study of cytomegalovirus exposure and HLA in healthy donors. Donors came from a validation cohort of approximately 110 subjects, distinct from the first 666-subject cohort. Whole-study findings and limits: TCR beta chains numbering approximately 150 were designated cytomegalovirus-associated.

Trimming pared 4 bases from V and 6 bases from J, leaving 15 bases between. CDR1 and CDR2 from the germline V gene are SGDLS and YYNGEE. This CDR3 region has 14 residues. The table came from immunoSEQ multiplex PCR; TCRdb's copy has only in-frame clones and leaves some out. Found here are around 130,000 clones, around 92% of them singletons; the top ten hold 3% to 4%. V gene TRBV9 combines with J gene TRBJ2-3; a possible D gene is TRBD1 (5 bases). The sample comprised PBMCs. The TCR sequence derives from a man aged 30-40 years in good health and CMV-seronegative. The CDR3, as DNA: TGTGCCAGCAGCCCTCGACCTAACAGGGATACGCAGTATTTT. Its protein is CASSPRPNRDTQYF.